This T cell receptor beta chain was captured in a study of blood T cell repertoires in COVID-19. The CDR3 is 13 residues long. Germline V gene data show CDR1 as MNHEY and CDR2 as SVGEGT. The V end was cut by 5 bases, the J end by 6 bases, with 11 bases between. TCRdb's table, derived via immunoSEQ multiplex PCR, lists solely in-frame clones and lacks some. The sample carries about 110,000 clones, around 76% recorded once. This TCR derives from a woman older than 75 with acute or convalescent COVID-19. The chain is built from TRBV6-2 or TRBV6-3 and TRBJ2-1; D not certain. Sequencing used peripheral blood. The CDR3 coding sequence is TGTGCCAGCAGTATTACCGGTTCCAATGAGCAGTTCTTC. It codes for CASSITGSNEQFF.